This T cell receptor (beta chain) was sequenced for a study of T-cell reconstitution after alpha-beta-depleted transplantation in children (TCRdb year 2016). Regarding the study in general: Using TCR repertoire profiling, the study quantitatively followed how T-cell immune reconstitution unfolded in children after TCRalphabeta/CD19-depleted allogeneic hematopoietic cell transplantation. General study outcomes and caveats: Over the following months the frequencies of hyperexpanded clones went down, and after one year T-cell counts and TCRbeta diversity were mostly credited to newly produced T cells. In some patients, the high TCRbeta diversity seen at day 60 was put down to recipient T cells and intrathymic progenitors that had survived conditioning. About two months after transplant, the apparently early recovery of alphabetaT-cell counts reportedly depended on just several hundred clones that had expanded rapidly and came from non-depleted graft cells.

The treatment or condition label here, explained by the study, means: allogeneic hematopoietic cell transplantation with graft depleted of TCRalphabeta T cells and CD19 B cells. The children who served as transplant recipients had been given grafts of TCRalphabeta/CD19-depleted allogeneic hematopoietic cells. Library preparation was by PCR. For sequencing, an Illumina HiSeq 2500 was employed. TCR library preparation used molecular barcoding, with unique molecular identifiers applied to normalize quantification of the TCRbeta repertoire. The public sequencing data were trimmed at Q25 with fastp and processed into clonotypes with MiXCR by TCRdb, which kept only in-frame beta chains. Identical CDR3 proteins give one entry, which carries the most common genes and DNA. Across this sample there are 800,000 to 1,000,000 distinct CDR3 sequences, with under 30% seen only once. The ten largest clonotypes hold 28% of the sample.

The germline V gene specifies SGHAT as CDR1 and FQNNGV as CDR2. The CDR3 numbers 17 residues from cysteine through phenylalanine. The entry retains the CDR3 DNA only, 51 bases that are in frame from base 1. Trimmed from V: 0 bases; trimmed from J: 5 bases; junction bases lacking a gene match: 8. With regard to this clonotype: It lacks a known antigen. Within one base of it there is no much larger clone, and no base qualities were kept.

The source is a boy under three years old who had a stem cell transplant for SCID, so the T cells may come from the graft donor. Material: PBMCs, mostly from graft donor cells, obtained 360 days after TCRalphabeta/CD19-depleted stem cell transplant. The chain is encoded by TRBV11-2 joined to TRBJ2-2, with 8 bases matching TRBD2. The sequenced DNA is TGTGCCAGCAGCTTAGAACCCCCTAGCGGGCATACCGGGGAGCTGTTTTTT. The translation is CASSLEPPSGHTGELFF.